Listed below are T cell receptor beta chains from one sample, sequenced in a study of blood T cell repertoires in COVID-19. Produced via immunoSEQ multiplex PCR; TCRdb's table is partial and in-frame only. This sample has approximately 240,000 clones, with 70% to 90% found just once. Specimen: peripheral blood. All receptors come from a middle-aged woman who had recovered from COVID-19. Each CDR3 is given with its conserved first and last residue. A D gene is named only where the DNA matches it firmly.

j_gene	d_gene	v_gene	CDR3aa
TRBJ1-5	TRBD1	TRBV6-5	CASSYDDRENQPQHF
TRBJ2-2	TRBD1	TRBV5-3	CARRRDRAMTGELFF
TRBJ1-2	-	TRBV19	CASQGQGPLYGYTF
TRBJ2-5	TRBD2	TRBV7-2	CASSNGLAGETQYF
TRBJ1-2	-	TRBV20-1	CSASRDGYTF
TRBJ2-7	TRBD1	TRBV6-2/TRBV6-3	CASSSDRRSFEQYF
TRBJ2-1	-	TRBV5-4	CASAKTGDSYNEQFF
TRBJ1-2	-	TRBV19	CASSFRGEDYGYTF
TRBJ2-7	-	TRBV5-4	CASSRGLENYEQYF
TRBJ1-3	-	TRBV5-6	CASSLEIISRGSSGNTIYF
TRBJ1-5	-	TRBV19	CASSIARGGQPQHF
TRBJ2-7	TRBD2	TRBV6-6	CASRTSGTSYEQYF
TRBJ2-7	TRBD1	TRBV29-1	CSARQGPYEQYF
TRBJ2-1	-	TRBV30	CAWSGQTPRNEQFF
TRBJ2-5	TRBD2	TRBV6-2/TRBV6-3	CASSLRPGGRAQETQYF
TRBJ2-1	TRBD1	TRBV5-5	CASSLGQGGFNEQFF